This note documents a single T cell receptor beta chain sequence. Its recognized antigen is unknown. No qualities accompany the bases; no much larger clone lies one base away. The data are from a study of blood T cell repertoires in COVID-19 (dated by TCRdb to between 2020 and 2021). In terms of the full investigation: The collaborator samples originated in the United States, Italy and Spain and spanned the acute and convalescent phases of COVID-19. The prospective study material was composed of cDNA or gDNA derived from T cells, B-cell-depleted T cells, or PBMCs. Sample metadata almost always included a de-identified subject ID, COVID-19 status, age in years and sex. Samples came from the ongoing ImmuneRACE study (first 160 participants) plus 1,254 subjects from 6 global collaborators. The repertoires were released in a freely available public database intended as a resource for research on the immune response to SARS-CoV-2. The dataset comprised deeply sampled blood TCRbeta repertoires from subjects exposed to, actively infected with, or recovered from COVID-19. Where HLA class I and class II types were available, the types were taken from metadata supplied by the sample provider, not from assay-based typing. The full study reports these points: The quantity of clinical and demographic metadata differed by source and by participant and was supplied without curation.

Participants in the prospective study were aged roughly 18 to 100 years, lived in under 30 United States geographic areas, and enrolled through a virtual design. In the prospective study, participants were assigned to cohorts based on the clinical history participants reported in a screening survey and a study questionnaire. Mobile phlebotomists in the prospective study collected whole blood, serum and a nasopharyngeal or oropharyngeal swab from every participant. Over a roughly two-month period, participants in the prospective study had the option of providing additional blood draws and questionnaires. Blood samples from the prospective study were shipped frozen or at room temperature prior to DNA extraction. TCRbeta CDR3 regions were amplified from genomic DNA using the immunoSEQ Assay, a bias-controlled multiplex PCR. In the paper's pipeline: The number of nucleated cells in each sample was estimated from the amplification of reference gene primers within the assay. Sequence reads were collapsed and filtered to measure the absolute abundance of every unique TCRbeta CDR3 rearrangement. For each sample, productive Simpson clonality was calculated as the square root of Simpson's diversity index over productive rearrangements. The clones in this table, taken by TCRdb from immuneACCESS, are in-frame only. Not every clone is retained; where verified, under half of the shortfall comes from an unresolved V gene, and the cause of the rest is unknown. The DNA was the basis for D and trimming; V, J and clone size are from that table. The sample includes a few hundred thousand clones, with around 90% observed a single time. 10% of the sample is in the top ten clones.

The CDR3 spans 14 residues, from the cysteine through the phenylalanine. CDR3 DNA is the only sequence kept; it has 42 bases, read in frame from the first base. Compared with germline, V lacks 4 bases and J lacks 6 bases; bases without a gene match: 7. The CDR1 and CDR2 encoded by the germline V gene are MNHEY and SVGAGI. The V and J genes are TRBV6-5 and TRBJ1-1, and 8 junctional nucleotides match TRBD1. Source material: PBMCs or T cells enriched from blood (not recorded which). This TCR was sampled from a man in his late teens or twenties with acute COVID-19. The nucleotide sequence reads as follows: TGTGCCAGCAGTTGGACACCAGGGGGCTCTGAAGCTTTCTTT. Translation gives CASSWTPGGSEAFF.